The next 15 T cell receptor beta chains were all read from a single sample in a study of regulatory T cells in long-lasting Graves disease. The time point here: newly diagnosed GD, antithyroid drugs for less than 3 months. RNA extracted from PBMCs served as the sequencing template. The authors built TCR beta libraries using iRepertoire HTBI primers and Arm-PCR of CDR3 regions. Each CDR3 protein is one row after TCRdb ran MiXCR on the multiplex PCR reads. Here the sample spans 350,000 to 400,000 distinct CDR3 sequences, 15% to 20% being singletons. This same sample was also part of a study on T cells in Graves' hyperthyroidism and ophthalmopathy.

This sample comprised peripheral blood mononuclear cells (PBMCs), obtained at new diagnosis, from a patient treated with antithyroid drugs. The receptors originated from a woman between 18 and 29 years old with Graves disease.

The chain combines TRBV20-1 with TRBJ2-1; TRBD2 agrees at 11 bases. The J call may not be correct, given that the DNA end is closer to TRBJ2-5. Per the germline V gene, CDR1 is DFQATT and CDR2 is SNEGSKA (reference sequence). The CDR3 spans 14 residues. The CDR3 bases are TGCAGTGCTGGAACTAGCGGGAGACAAGAGACCCAGTACTTC. This encodes CSAGTSGRQETQYF.

This clonotype was seen more than once but under ten times. The V gene is TRBV6-1, the J gene TRBJ2-3, with D unresolved. V was trimmed by 1 base and J by 2 bases, leaving 7 bases between them. This CDR3 contains 14 residues. From germline, CDR1 is MNHNS and CDR2 SASEGT. CDR3 loop: CASSEGGLTDTQYF. The CDR3 coding sequence is TGTGCCAGCAGTGAAGGGGGTCTCACAGATACGCAGTATTTT.

This clonotype was seen at least ten times. This chain links TRBV20-1 with TRBJ2-7; TRBD2 might be the D (6 bases). CDR1 is DFQATT, CDR2 SNEGSKA, per germline (reference sequence). The CDR3 consists of 13 residues. V lost 4 bases and J 0 bases, leaving 10 bases between the germline ends. This chain's CDR3 is CSANRDFSYEQYF. Written as DNA, the CDR3 is TGCAGTGCTAACCGGGACTTCTCCTACGAGCAGTACTTC.

The rearrangement uses TRBV19 and TRBJ1-5, with TRBD1 as a possible D gene (5 bases). CDR3 size: 15 residues. Trimming pared 6 bases from V and 2 bases from J, leaving 14 bases between. Germline assignment: CDR1 LNHDA and CDR2 SQIVND (reference sequence). The CDR3 here is CASRINRGGNQPQHF. DNA for the CDR3: TGTGCCAGTAGGATTAATAGGGGTGGCAATCAGCCCCAGCATTTT. Full variable domain (remainder filled in from reference TRBV19 and TRBJ1-5): DGGITQSPKYLFRKEGQNVTLSCEQNLNHDAMYWYRQDPGQGLRLIYYSQIVNDFQKGDIAEGYSVSREKKESFPLTVTSAQKNPTAFYLCASRINRGGNQPQHFGDGTRLSIL.

This clonotype was recorded at least ten times. The gene calls are TRBV5-1 and TRBJ2-1; 8 positions agree with TRBD2. Per germline, CDR1 SGHRS and CDR2 YFSETQ. Unmatched junction bases numbered 5, after V lost 6 bases and J lost 6 bases. This CDR3 has 13 amino acids. In nucleotides, the CDR3 is TGCGCCAGCATGGGGGGGACTAGCAATGAGCAGTTCTTC. This gives the protein CASMGGTSNEQFF. Combining the CDR3 with reference TRBV5-1 and TRBJ2-1 gives the whole variable domain KAGVTQTPRYLIKTRGQQVTLSCSPISGHRSVSWYQQTPGQGLQFLFEYFSETQRNKGNFPGRFSGRQFSNSRSEMNVSTLELGDSALYLCASMGGTSNEQFFGPGTRLTVL.

This clonotype was counted at least ten times. Compared with germline, one end of the junction differs, possibly owing to a read error. The CDR3 loop is CASSKADRGNTEAFF. CDR3 nucleotide sequence: TGTGCCAGCAGTAAAGCCGACAGGGGGAACACTGAAGCTTTCTTT. This rearrangement joins TRBV6-1 to TRBJ1-1; the match to TRBD1 covers 8 bases. Germline CDR1 is MNHNS and CDR2 is SASEGT. The CDR3 totals 15 residues.

The V call is TRBV19, the J call TRBJ1-2; D is possibly TRBD1 (6 bases). There are 17 residues in the CDR3. The germline V gene has CDR1 LNHDA and CDR2 SQIVND (reference sequence). Trimming left V 4 bases short and J 8 bases short, with 26 bases between. CDR3 sequence reads: CASSRALGQTEMRGYTF. The CDR3 region has the DNA TGTGCCAGTAGTAGGGCGCTCGGACAGACAGAAATGCGGGGCTACACCTTC.

Worth noting for this clonotype: A far larger clone is just one base off, so this is likely a read error. The J gene is TRBJ2-3, the V gene TRBV11-3; D is unresolved. This CDR3 has 13 amino acids. Germline V gene sequence: CDR1 SGHNT, CDR2 YENEEA. The CDR3 bases are TGTGCCAGCAGCTTAGTGGGCACAGTTACGCAGTATTTT. This codes for CASSLVGTVTQYF.

This clonotype has ten or more counts. J is TRBJ2-1 and V is TRBV20-1; TRBD2 matches 9 bases. The CDR3 is 13 amino acids. Germline-derived CDR1 and CDR2 are DFQATT and SNEGSKA (reference sequence). The trim removed 7 bases at V and 9 bases at J, leaving 10 bases unmatched. CDR3 residues: CSVLAGGDGEQFF. The CDR3 DNA reads TGCAGTGTCCTCGCGGGAGGGGATGGTGAGCAGTTCTTC.

This clonotype was observed at least ten times. The chain links TRBV14 to TRBJ2-3; 7 nucleotides match TRBD2. The CDR3 loop spans 21 amino acids. Germline CDR1 is SGHDN and CDR2 is FVKESK. Germline trimming cut 0 bases from V and 1 base from J; bases unmatched to any gene: 19. The CDR3 region is CASSQDIGLAETPWGTDTQYF. In nucleotides, the CDR3 is TGTGCCAGCAGCCAAGATATTGGGCTAGCGGAGACTCCCTGGGGCACAGATACGCAGTATTTT.

This clonotype was counted a few times. Its ends do not fully match the called genes, so a read error is possible. In DNA, the CDR3 is TGTGCCAGCAGCGAGCTAGCGGGAGGGGGGGGTCCGTACTTC. The encoded protein is CASSELAGGGGPYF. This rearrangement joins TRBV5-4 to TRBJ2-3, with 12 bases aligning to TRBD2. CDR3 length equals 14 residues. Germline assignment: CDR1 SGHNT and CDR2 YYREEE (reference sequence).

The chain has TRBV7-2 and TRBJ2-7; D unclear. This CDR3 region has 17 residues. Germline V gene sequence: CDR1 SGHTA, CDR2 FQGNSA. The V gene lost 2 bases and the J gene lost 3 bases, with 20 bases spanning the gap. Here the CDR3 DNA reads TGTGCCAGCAGCTTAAAGGGTAGTTCGGCTGTAGGCTACGAGCAGTACTTC. This translates into CASSLKGSSAVGYEQYF.

This clonotype has at least ten counts. V is TRBV12-3 or TRBV12-4 and J is TRBJ1-1; unclear D gene. The CDR3 is 12 amino acids. The ends were cut back, 8 bases at V and 1 base at J, with 8 bases in the middle. The CDR3: CASGIGNTEAFF. In DNA form, the CDR3 reads TGTGCCAGCGGCATTGGGAACACTGAAGCTTTCTTT.

In this sample, this clonotype turned up a few times. The CDR3 bases are TGTGCCAGCAGCTTAGGAGACGGGGGCAATCAGCCCCAGCATTTT. It translates to CASSLGDGGNQPQHF. The chain couples TRBV7-9 to TRBJ1-5; D not certain. This CDR3 is 15 amino acids long. Germline V gene data show CDR1 as SEHNR and CDR2 as FQNEAQ (reference sequence). Trimming removed 1 base from V and 2 bases from J, with 9 bases in between.

This clonotype was found many times. This chain connects TRBV2 to TRBJ2-7, with D possibly being TRBD1 (5 bases). This CDR3 spans 15 amino acids. Deletions cut 2 bases from V and 1 base from J, with 12 bases between. Germline V CDR1 and CDR2: SNHLY, FYNNEI. CDR3 sequence (DNA): TGTGCCAGCAGTGAACGCAGGGATAAGTCCTACGAGCAGTACTTC. Translated: CASSERRDKSYEQYF.